The clone carrying this T cell receptor (beta chain) was picked up one time. Its antigen remains unknown. The data derive from a study of T-cell memory formation after mild COVID-19. Overall study findings and caveats: Contracting clones from day 15 to 85 showed balanced CD4/CD8; later expanders favored CD4+. For contracting clones, CD4+ ones sat mainly in CM and EM, CD8+ in EMRA.

This CDR3 is 14 amino acids long. In germline, CDR1 is SEHNR, CDR2 FQNEAQ (reference sequence). V was cut by 6 bases and J by 3 bases, with 12 bases left in between. One entry per CDR3 protein, called by TCRdb with MiXCR from the 5' RACE reads. The sample holds about 350,000 distinct CDR3 sequences, roughly an eighth seen once. The clonotype originates from a man aged 18 to 35 who had mild COVID-19 (a few samples of this study predate the infection). Cell type and time point are not known. This rearrangement joins TRBV7-9 to TRBJ2-1; D is possibly TRBD1 (5 bases). What was sequenced was PBMCs or a T cell subset sorted from them (not recorded which). DNA of the CDR3: TGTGCCAGCAGGCACAGGTTGTTCTACAATGAGCAGTTCTTC. Its protein is CASRHRLFYNEQFF.